The 19 T cell receptor beta chains reported below all come from one sample, sequenced in a study of CD8+ T cells in alopecia areata (dated by TCRdb to the late 2010s). Libraries were made using the immunoSEQ multiplex PCR assay. RNA was extracted from all samples and reverse transcribed into cDNA as template for TCR sequencing. The source is immuneACCESS, and TCRdb retained only in-frame sequences with V and J called. Part of the clones is not carried over; for the studies checked, unresolved V genes explain less than half of this, and the remainder is unexplained. This sample holds about 120,000 clones; roughly 69% were observed only once. Approximately 2.6% of the sample belongs to the ten largest clones. Sample: CD4+ T cells sorted from blood. These receptors were collected from a human donor in good health.

This clone has a handful of counts. This chain connects TRBV6-1 to TRBJ1-3, with D perhaps TRBD1 (5 bases). Germline lookup yields CDR1 MNHNS and CDR2 SASEGT. The CDR3 covers 15 residues. The germline V and J ends were trimmed by 6 bases and 3 bases, with 15 bases remaining between them. The chain's CDR3 is CASRQDSRGGNTIYF. The CDR3 DNA reads as TGTGCCAGCAGACAAGACAGCCGCGGTGGAAACACCATATATTTT.

This sequence joins TRBV18 and TRBJ1-2; no firm D call. Deletions cut 4 bases from V and 7 bases from J, with 10 bases between. Germline V gene data show CDR1 as KGHSH and CDR2 as LQKENI. The CDR3 covers 12 residues. This chain's CDR3 is CASSQRETGYTF. CDR3 sequence (DNA): TGTGCCAGCTCACAAAGAGAAACTGGCTACACCTTC.

The chain carries TRBV29-1 and TRBJ1-2, with 11 bases lining up with TRBD1. This CDR3 is 13 amino acids long. Germline V gene data show CDR1 as SQVTM and CDR2 as ANQGSEA. Unmatched junction bases numbered 3, after V lost 6 bases and J lost 3 bases. CDR3 sequence reads: CSVTGQGDYGYTF. CDR3 coding DNA: TGCAGCGTCACGGGACAGGGGGACTATGGCTACACCTTC. The full variable domain, with the rest looked up from reference TRBV29-1 and TRBJ1-2, is SAVISQKPSRDICQRGTSLTIQCQVDSQVTMMFWYRQQPGQSLTLIATANQGSEATYESGFVIDKFPISRPNLTFSTLTVSNMSPEDSSIYLCSVTGQGDYGYTFGSGTRLTVV.

DNA of the CDR3: TGTGCCTGGAGTGTGGGGCAGGGGGGTGGCTACACCTTC. It translates to CAWSVGQGGGYTF. The chain employs TRBV30 and TRBJ1-2, with 7 bases matching TRBD1. Germline V lookup: CDR1 GTSNPN, CDR2 SVGIG (reference sequence). V was pared by 0 bases and J by 7 bases, with 5 bases of the junction left unmatched. The CDR3 is made up of 13 amino acids.

CDR3 sequence reads: CASSLREYGYTF. CDR3 nucleotide sequence: TGTGCCAGCAGTCTCCGGGAGTATGGCTACACCTTC. This rearrangement joins TRBV2 to TRBJ1-2; D gene ambiguous. The germline V and J ends were trimmed by 5 bases and 5 bases, with 9 bases remaining between them. CDR1 and CDR2 (germline): SNHLY, FYNNEI. This CDR3 region has 12 residues.

In this sample, this clone turned up once. The chain employs TRBV27 and TRBJ1-1, with D tentatively TRBD1 (5 bases). There are 13 residues in the CDR3. V dropped 6 bases and J dropped 4 bases, with 12 bases sitting between them. In germline, CDR1 is MNHEY, CDR2 SMNVEV (reference sequence). The CDR3 region is CASSPGRVTEAFF. DNA of the CDR3: TGTGCCAGCAGCCCGGGACGGGTCACTGAAGCTTTCTTT.

The rearrangement uses TRBV10-2 and TRBJ2-7; D not resolved. Germline CDR1 reads WSHSY; CDR2 reads SAAADI. V lost 5 bases, J lost 2 bases, and 10 bases lay in between. CDR3 length: 13 amino acids. The CDR3 sequence is CASSPRTAYEQYF. CDR3 nucleotide sequence: TGCGCCAGCAGTCCGAGGACCGCCTACGAGCAGTACTTC.

This clone was seen a single time. The gene calls are TRBV5-1 and TRBJ1-1, with 7 bases that match TRBD1. The CDR3 sequence is 15 residues long. Germline V gives CDR1 SGHRS, CDR2 YFSETQ. The V and J ends lost 1 base and 0 bases, in that order; junction bases with no gene match: 3. This CDR3 is CASSLTGAMNTEAFF. In DNA form, the CDR3 reads TGCGCCAGCAGCTTGACAGGGGCCATGAACACTGAAGCTTTCTTT.

The chain carries TRBV5-6 and TRBJ2-6; TRBD2 is a possible D gene (7 bases). The CDR3 covers 18 residues. V was clipped by 4 bases and J by 3 bases, with 20 bases between them. Per the germline V gene, CDR1 is SGHDT and CDR2 is YYEEEE. The CDR3 loop is CASSPKSGGAFGANVLTF. The CDR3 nucleotides are TGTGCCAGCAGCCCGAAGTCGGGGGGCGCGTTTGGGGCCAACGTCCTGACTTTC.

The V call is TRBV6-6, the J call TRBJ1-1; the D gene is possibly TRBD1 (5 bases). The V end lost 7 bases, the J end lost 1 base, and 10 bases lay between the germline ends. The CDR3 has 13 residues. Germline CDR1 MNHNY, CDR2 SVGAGI (reference sequence). The CDR3 bases are TGTGCCAGCACCCCGGGGACGAACACTGAAGCTTTCTTT. Protein: CASTPGTNTEAFF.

The chain couples TRBV30 to TRBJ2-1; 7 bases line up with TRBD2. The junction had 8 bases not matched to a gene; V was cut back by 5 bases and J by 7 bases. This CDR3 has 13 amino acids. Germline V lookup: CDR1 GTSNPN, CDR2 SVGIG (reference sequence). For the CDR3, the DNA is TGTGCCTGGGAGGTTGGCGGGGGAAATGAGCAGTTCTTC. The encoded protein is CAWEVGGGNEQFF.

This chain links TRBV6-1 with TRBJ1-5; 9 bases are a match to TRBD1. CDR3 length: 14 amino acids. CDR1 and CDR2 (germline): MNHNS, SASEGT. Trimming removed 6 bases from V and 7 bases from J; junction bases left unmatched: 7. CDR3 sequence (DNA): TGTGCCAGCAGCGTACAGGGGGCGCGGCAGCCCCAGCATTTT. Amino acid sequence: CASSVQGARQPQHF.

This chain joins TRBV7-9 and TRBJ2-7; perhaps TRBD2 as D (6 bases). V was pared by 4 bases and J by 2 bases, with 12 bases between. The germline gives CDR1 SEHNR, CDR2 FQNEAQ (reference sequence). This CDR3 region has 14 residues. CDR3 sequence reads: CASSSLGGPYEQYF. CDR3 DNA sequence: TGTGCCAGCAGCTCGCTGGGGGGTCCCTACGAGCAGTACTTC.

The chain employs TRBV29-1 and TRBJ2-3; D gene unclear. Germline CDR1 SQVTM, CDR2 ANQGSEA. This CDR3 is built from 12 residues. Trimming removed 3 bases at V and 1 base at J, with 5 bases between. CDR3 residues: CSVDQGTDTQYF. The CDR3 bases are TGCAGCGTTGATCAAGGCACAGATACGCAGTATTTT.

The CDR3: CASSAAGTNYEQYF. The DNA of the CDR3 is TGTGCCAGCAGCGCAGCCGGGACAAACTACGAGCAGTACTTC. The V call is TRBV7-2, the J call TRBJ2-7; maybe TRBD1 (6 bases). The CDR3 is 14 residues long. V gave up 5 bases and J gave up 3 bases, with 14 bases separating them. CDR1 is SGHTA, CDR2 FQGNSA, per germline.

The rearrangement uses TRBV28 and TRBJ2-3; 13 bases match TRBD2. Germline CDR1 and CDR2: MDHEN and SYDVKM. The CDR3 consists of 15 residues. The trim removed 6 bases at V and 1 base at J, leaving 1 base unmatched. DNA for the CDR3: TGTGCCAGCAGGGGGACTAGCGGGGGCACAGATACGCAGTATTTT. Its protein product is CASRGTSGGTDTQYF.

The chain joins TRBV2 to TRBJ2-3; D is unclear. The V and J ends lost 4 bases and 4 bases respectively, with 12 bases between them. The CDR3 contains 14 residues. The germline gives CDR1 SNHLY, CDR2 FYNNEI. The CDR3 DNA sequence: TGTGCCAGCAGTGCGGCAGGTTCTGCAGATACGCAGTATTTT. This gives the protein CASSAAGSADTQYF. The whole variable domain, remainder taken from reference TRBV2 and TRBJ2-3, is EPEVTQTPSHQVTQMGQEVILRCVPISNHLYFYWYRQILGQKVEFLVSFYNNEISEKSEIFDDQFSVERPDGSNFTLKIRSTKLEDSAMYFCASSAAGSADTQYFGPGTRLTVL.

The V call is TRBV6-6, the J call TRBJ1-6; D unresolved. Germline loops: CDR1 MNHNY, CDR2 SVGAGI (reference sequence). The CDR3 is 13 amino acids. The germline V and J ends were trimmed by 2 bases and 7 bases, with 6 bases remaining between them. In DNA, the CDR3 is TGTGCCAGCAGTTACCTGGAGAATTCACCCCTCCACTTT. This translates into CASSYLENSPLHF.

The gene calls are TRBV7-8 and TRBJ1-5; D call uncertain. The V gene lost 2 bases and the J gene lost 3 bases, with 2 bases spanning the gap. The germline gives CDR1 SGHVS, CDR2 FQNEAQ. The CDR3 spans 12 residues. CDR3 protein: CASSLFNQPQHF. The CDR3 DNA sequence: TGTGCCAGCAGCTTATTCAATCAGCCCCAGCATTTT.